This entry features one TCR beta chain sequence. This receptor's antigen is unknown. No base qualities exist here, and no much larger clone lies one base off it. TCR beta repertoires were profiled from peripheral blood of 13 young patients with multiple sclerosis to demonstrate the VDJtools post-analysis software. The multiple sclerosis patients were children and adolescents between 6 and 15 years of age. Relative to germline, V is missing 4 bases and J is missing 8 bases, with 14 bases of the junction outside any gene match. Counted from cysteine to phenylalanine, this CDR3 has 15 amino acids. Only the CDR3 portion is preserved as DNA: 45 bases, with reading frame beginning at the first base. In the germline V gene, CDR1 corresponds to SGHRS and CDR2 to YFSETQ. This sample is drawn from a study of post-analysis software for immune sequencing data (dated by TCRdb to the mid-2010s). Turning to the overall study: Disease courses on record covered relapsing-remitting, secondary progressive and progressive-relapsing multiple sclerosis, though some patients had no subtype annotation. A subset of samples was prepared in parallel using single-end sample barcoding, then pooled and co-amplified after Illumina adapter ligation. Patient repertoires were compared against around 10 previously published healthy control repertoires from donors aged about 6 to 26 years.

The method behind the library was PCR. This sample was sequenced with an Illumina HiSeq 2500. To reduce PCR and sequencing biases, unique molecular identifiers were incorporated into the TCR beta cDNA libraries. Approximately 500,000 cDNA molecules were obtained for every 1 to 10 million input T cells, so each molecule roughly corresponded to one T cell. The patient libraries were prepared and sequenced with the same protocol used for the earlier healthy control dataset. Within a given batch, samples were prepared together, multiplexed and sequenced on the same HiSeq lane. Under the source paper's analysis protocol: Raw barcoded reads were processed with MIGEC, discarding single-read molecular identifier groups before consensus assembly and CDR3 extraction. VDJtools was used for post-analysis of the clonotype tables, with diversity normalized by down-sampling every dataset to the smallest sample size. To correct batch-related cross-sample contamination, repertoire overlap clustering matched CDR3 amino acid sequences but not nucleotide sequences. In TCRdb, the public reads were trimmed at Q25 with fastp and aligned with MiXCR, with productive beta chains retained. Rows with one shared CDR3 protein collapse into an entry with the most common genes and DNA. The authors' filters were not applied to this entry. The sample includes some 890,000 distinct CDR3 sequences, with approximately 57% observed a single time. The top ten clones comprise around 4.5% of the sample.

General conclusions and limits of the study: The multiple sclerosis patient group was slightly younger than the control group. Patients showed significantly higher frequencies than controls for about 5 TRBV segments, among them TRBV5-6, TRBV5-1 and TRBV20-1. Multiple sclerosis patients had significantly lower normalized Chao1 diversity than controls, a result that suggests substantial peripheral T-cell clonal expansion. Direct clustering with F measure showed strong co-clustering of samples prepared in the same batch, prompting a batch-effect correction.

This chain joins TRBV5-1 to TRBJ1-2; 7 middle bases align to TRBD1. The material sequenced was blood. The receptor comes from a girl aged 5 to 17 with multiple sclerosis. CDR3 loop: CASSPTGQESWGYTF. The DNA sequence is given as TGCGCCAGCAGCCCAACCGGACAGGAAAGTTGGGGCTACACCTTC. Extended through the reference TRBV5-1 and TRBJ1-2 proteins, this CDR3 yields the full variable domain: KAGVTQTPRYLIKTRGQQVTLSCSPISGHRSVSWYQQTPGQGLQFLFEYFSETQRNKGNFPGRFSGRQFSNSRSEMNVSTLELGDSALYLCASSPTGQESWGYTFGSGTRLTVV.